There are a few counts of the clone carrying this TCR beta chain. What it binds is not known. These data originate in a study of blood T cells in healthy people across ages. Study background: Using template switching, researchers captured about one barcoded beta molecule for each two T cells. Study results and caveats: Among T cells, TCR beta diversity per million cells dropped roughly linearly as age rose.

A sample-barcoded 5' primer and a J-beta primer mix were used in a second PCR of roughly 7 to 11 cycles. A single record per CDR3 protein comes from TCRdb applying MiXCR to the 5' RACE reads. The sample has about 600,000 distinct CDR3 sequences, 40% to 50% seen once. The V gene's germline CDR1 is SGHTA and CDR2 FQGNSA. Trimming took off 5 bases at V and 2 bases at J, with 16 bases between the two ends. This CDR3 has 16 amino acids. The rearrangement joins TRBV7-2 to TRBJ2-1; a weak D match, TRBD2 (7 bases). The specimen sequenced was blood. The TCR originated in a man aged 80 or over in good health. In nucleotides, the CDR3 is TGTGCCAGCAGCCCTTTCCAAGGGGGGGCCTACAATGAGCAGTTCTTC. Translated, it gives CASSPFQGGAYNEQFF.